This section outlines one T cell receptor beta chain sequence together with its context. Its antigen is not identified. The study ran its PCR with 60 Vbeta and 13 Jbeta primers. TCRdb's table, derived via immunoSEQ multiplex PCR, lists solely in-frame clones and lacks some. In the table there are some 160,000 clones, around 80% of which are singletons. The entry originates in a study of cytomegalovirus exposure and HLA in healthy donors. Overall study: An earlier analysis found roughly 110 million unique TCR beta sequences from approximately 170 million T cells.

With 2 bases clipped from V and 3 bases from J, the junction kept 0 bases outside the gene matches. Germline V gene data show CDR1 as SNHLY and CDR2 as FYNNEI. CDR3 length equals 14 residues. Donors likely had unrecorded immune exposures despite being nominally healthy when sampled. General observations from the study: A later analysis found TCR association rates differed by HLA locus, highest for DRB1 and lowest for HLA-C.

The sequenced sample consisted of PBMCs. This sequence originates from a woman in her thirties or forties in good health and CMV-seronegative. The chain uses TRBV2 and TRBJ2-2; the match to TRBD1 covers 7 bases. CDR3 residues: CASSETGDTGELFF. Written as DNA, the CDR3 is TGTGCCAGCAGTGAAACAGGGGACACCGGGGAGCTGTTTTTT.